This TCR beta chain was obtained from a study of CD8+CD57+ T cells in acquired aplastic anemia. General study results and limits: Patients and controls were not found to differ significantly in CD8+ Simpson's diversity.

Selection for sequencing was limited to patients who had shown CD8+CD57+ cell expansion by flow cytometry. Among the patients, all had severe acquired aplastic anemia. The germline gives CDR1 ENHRY, CDR2 SYGVKD. The CDR3 covers 15 residues. In this sample, this clonotype turned up many times. Its antigen remains unidentified. One end of the junction does not line up with germline, which may come from a read error. Genomic DNA served as template for TCR beta VDJ and CDR3 profiling. TCRdb reprocessed the reads via MiXCR and lists one record per CDR3 protein. This table has about 160,000 distinct CDR3 sequences, roughly 50% appearing once.

The genes are TRBV10-3 and TRBJ2-1, with D possibly being TRBD2 (5 bases). This clonotype was obtained from a human donor with aplastic anemia. The material sequenced was sorted CD4+, CD8+, or CD8+CD57+ T cells (not recorded which) from PBMCs. The CDR3: CASSEGRSPSDEQFF. The CDR3 DNA reads TGTGCCAGCAGTGAGGGCCGGTCTCCTTCGGATGAGCAGTTCTTC.